A selection of T cell receptor beta chains follows, all from one sample in a study of early T cells in non-severe SARS-CoV-2 infection. TCRdb reprocessed the 5' RACE reads via MiXCR and lists one record per CDR3 protein. In the table there are around 35,000 distinct CDR3 sequences, under 8% of which are singletons. Specimen: whole blood. The receptors originated from an adult who was a healthcare worker with PCR-confirmed SARS-CoV-2 infection or an uninfected control (not recorded which). Both conserved end residues are part of each CDR3. The D gene is left open where the match is weak. Clone size appears in some rows only: once, few, many, or a class for an expanded clone.

J gene: TRBJ2-5; clone size: NA; V gene: TRBV5-1; D gene: NA; CDR3 DNA: TGCGCCAGCAGACCAAGGGGTGAGGGGGAGACCCAGTACTTC; CDR3 protein: CASRPRGEGETQYF
J gene: TRBJ2-7; clone size: few; V gene: TRBV12-3/TRBV12-4; D gene: NA; CDR3 DNA: TGTGCCAGCAGCCCCTGGGGGAGCGGGTACGAGCAGTACTTC; CDR3 protein: CASSPWGSGYEQYF
J gene: TRBJ2-2; clone size: NA; V gene: TRBV11-2; D gene: NA; CDR3 DNA: TGTGCCAGCAGCTTAGGGCCCGGGGAGCTGTTTTTT; CDR3 protein: CASSLGPGELFF
J gene: TRBJ2-7; clone size: NA; V gene: TRBV5-1; D gene: NA; CDR3 DNA: TGCGCCAGCAGGGACCAACTAGGCGAGCAGTACTTC; CDR3 protein: CASRDQLGEQYF
J gene: TRBJ2-3; clone size: many; V gene: TRBV6-1; D gene: NA; CDR3 DNA: TGTGCCAGCTCAATCTTGGCGGACGCACAAGCAGATACGCAGTATTTT; CDR3 protein: CASSILADAQADTQYF
J gene: TRBJ2-7; clone size: NA; V gene: TRBV20-1; D gene: NA; CDR3 DNA: TGCAGTGGCGGAAACGAGCAGTACTTC; CDR3 protein: CSGGNEQYF
J gene: TRBJ2-3; clone size: few; V gene: TRBV28; D gene: TRBD2; CDR3 DNA: TGTGCCTCCGTGTTGGCGGGAGGATCAGATACGCAGTATTTT; CDR3 protein: CASVLAGGSDTQYF
J gene: TRBJ2-2; clone size: few; V gene: TRBV20-1; D gene: TRBD2; CDR3 DNA: TGCAGTGCTAGATCCAGCGGGAGTCCCGGGGAGCTGTTTTTT; CDR3 protein: CSARSSGSPGELFF
J gene: TRBJ2-6; clone size: many; V gene: TRBV30; D gene: TRBD1; CDR3 DNA: TGTGCCTGGAGTGTATGTTGTCCCGGGACAGGGACCGGGGCCAACGTCCTGACTTTC; CDR3 protein: CAWSVCCPGTGTGANVLTF
J gene: TRBJ1-4; clone size: NA; V gene: TRBV6-1; D gene: TRBD1; CDR3 DNA: TGTGCCAGCAGACACGGACAGGTCTCTGAAAAACTGTTTTTT; CDR3 protein: CASRHGQVSEKLFF
J gene: TRBJ2-3; clone size: few; V gene: TRBV20-1; D gene: TRBD1; CDR3 DNA: TGCAGTGCTAGAGGGACAGGGGGTCTTTTTTCTTCTGAAGATACGCAGTATTTT; CDR3 protein: CSARGTGGLFSSEDTQYF
J gene: TRBJ2-7; clone size: many; V gene: TRBV6-2/TRBV6-3; D gene: NA; CDR3 DNA: TGTGCCAGCAGTTACGGTAGCGGCTACGAGCAGTACTTC; CDR3 protein: CASSYGSGYEQYF
J gene: TRBJ1-4; clone size: few; V gene: TRBV6-6; D gene: NA; CDR3 DNA: TGTGCCAGCAACGCCGCAGCGACGGAAAAACTGTTTTTT; CDR3 protein: CASNAAATEKLFF
J gene: TRBJ2-7; clone size: NA; V gene: TRBV9; D gene: NA; CDR3 DNA: TGTGCCAGCAGCGTAGAAGCCAGATCCTACGAGCAGTACTTC; CDR3 protein: CASSVEARSYEQYF
J gene: TRBJ1-2; clone size: NA; V gene: TRBV5-4; D gene: TRBD1; CDR3 DNA: TGTGCCAGCTATGAGAGGACAGGGCCCATGGGCGGCTACACCTTC; CDR3 protein: CASYERTGPMGGYTF
J gene: TRBJ1-2; clone size: few; V gene: TRBV29-1; D gene: TRBD1; CDR3 DNA: TGCAGCGTTGAGGGACAGGGAGGATCCTATGGCTACACCTTC; CDR3 protein: CSVEGQGGSYGYTF
J gene: TRBJ1-1; clone size: NA; V gene: TRBV18; D gene: NA; CDR3 DNA: TGTGCCAGCTCACCACTGGGGCCCTTGAACACTGAAGCTTTCTTT; CDR3 protein: CASSPLGPLNTEAFF
J gene: TRBJ1-6; clone size: NA; V gene: TRBV27; D gene: TRBD1; CDR3 DNA: TGTGCCAGCAGACCCGGACAGGGGTTTAATTCACCCCTCCACTTT; CDR3 protein: CASRPGQGFNSPLHF
J gene: TRBJ2-3; clone size: many; V gene: TRBV14; D gene: NA; CDR3 DNA: TGTGCCAGCTCTAATTGGGGGAACACAGATACGCAGTATTTT; CDR3 protein: CASSNWGNTDTQYF
J gene: TRBJ1-4; clone size: many; V gene: TRBV28; D gene: NA; CDR3 DNA: TGTGCCAGCTGCACTGGGAATGAAAAACTGTTTTTT; CDR3 protein: CASCTGNEKLFF
J gene: TRBJ2-2; clone size: NA; V gene: TRBV6-5; D gene: NA; CDR3 DNA: TGTGCCAGCACCTCACTGACCGGGGAGCTGTTTTTT; CDR3 protein: CASTSLTGELFF
J gene: TRBJ2-1; clone size: many; V gene: TRBV10-1; D gene: TRBD2; CDR3 DNA: TGCGCCAGCAGTGGAGGACTAGCGGGGATCTACAATGAGCAGTTCTTC; CDR3 protein: CASSGGLAGIYNEQFF
J gene: TRBJ2-2; clone size: many; V gene: TRBV11-2; D gene: NA; CDR3 DNA: TGTGCCAGCACCTTATTCTCGCTTACGGGGGAGCTGTTTTTT; CDR3 protein: CASTLFSLTGELFF
J gene: TRBJ2-2; clone size: many; V gene: TRBV5-5; D gene: NA; CDR3 DNA: TGTGCCAGCAGCTTGGCCTTCTTCGAGGAGCTGTTTTTT; CDR3 protein: CASSLAFFEELFF
J gene: TRBJ2-7; clone size: many; V gene: TRBV27; D gene: TRBD1; CDR3 DNA: TGTGCCGTGGGGGAATCCGGGACAGGCACCTACGAGCAGTACTTC; CDR3 protein: CAVGESGTGTYEQYF
J gene: TRBJ2-4; clone size: many; V gene: TRBV13; D gene: TRBD2; CDR3 DNA: TGTGCCAGCAGCTTCCATAAGCTAGCGGGAGGAGGAGGCAAAAACATTCAGTACTTC; CDR3 protein: CASSFHKLAGGGGKNIQYF
J gene: TRBJ2-5; clone size: many; V gene: TRBV5-1; D gene: NA; CDR3 DNA: TGTGCCAGCAGCTTAGCGGAGACCCAGTACTTC; CDR3 protein: CASSLAETQYF
J gene: TRBJ1-1; clone size: many; V gene: TRBV5-8; D gene: TRBD1; CDR3 DNA: TGTGCCAGCAGCTTAAGGGACAGGGCGTTGAACACTGAAGCTTTCTTT; CDR3 protein: CASSLRDRALNTEAFF
J gene: TRBJ2-1; clone size: many; V gene: TRBV20-1; D gene: TRBD2; CDR3 DNA: TGCAGTGCGAGAAGCGGGAGCTCCTACAATGAGCAGTTCTTC; CDR3 protein: CSARSGSSYNEQFF
J gene: TRBJ2-7; clone size: NA; V gene: TRBV12-3/TRBV12-4; D gene: TRBD2; CDR3 DNA: TGTGCCAGCAGTCAACTCGGCCCGGGAGGCGAGCAGTACTTC; CDR3 protein: CASSQLGPGGEQYF
J gene: TRBJ2-7; clone size: NA; V gene: TRBV6-6; D gene: NA; CDR3 DNA: TGTGCCAGCAGTCCAGGAGGGCGCGAGCAGTACTTC; CDR3 protein: CASSPGGREQYF
J gene: TRBJ2-5; clone size: NA; V gene: TRBV4-1; D gene: NA; CDR3 DNA: TGCGCCAGCAGCCAACACCGCGCCGGGGAGACCCAGTACTTC; CDR3 protein: CASSQHRAGETQYF
J gene: TRBJ2-7; clone size: many; V gene: TRBV20-1; D gene: NA; CDR3 DNA: TGCAGTGCTAGAGTCCACTACGAGCAGTACTTC; CDR3 protein: CSARVHYEQYF
J gene: TRBJ2-6; clone size: NA; V gene: TRBV7-7; D gene: NA; CDR3 DNA: TGTGCCAGCGGACCCTCTGGGGCCAACGTCCTGACTTTC; CDR3 protein: CASGPSGANVLTF
J gene: TRBJ2-3; clone size: NA; V gene: TRBV4-3; D gene: NA; CDR3 DNA: TGCGCCAGCAGCCAAGATCAGGGGTCAGCAGATACGCAGTATTTT; CDR3 protein: CASSQDQGSADTQYF
J gene: TRBJ2-1; clone size: NA; V gene: TRBV5-5; D gene: TRBD2; CDR3 DNA: TGTGCCAGCAGCTTGGATCAACTAGCGACATCCTACAATGAGCAGTTCTTC; CDR3 protein: CASSLDQLATSYNEQFF
J gene: TRBJ2-1; clone size: few; V gene: TRBV6-6; D gene: TRBD2; CDR3 DNA: TGTGCCAGCAGTTACTCCCCGCGGGAGACCCTGTTCTTC; CDR3 protein: CASSYSPRETLFF
J gene: TRBJ2-1; clone size: few; V gene: TRBV3-1; D gene: TRBD2; CDR3 DNA: TGTGCCAGCAGCTCCCAAGCGGGGACTGGCGATGAGCAGTTCTTC; CDR3 protein: CASSSQAGTGDEQFF
J gene: TRBJ1-3; clone size: many; V gene: TRBV6-2/TRBV6-3; D gene: TRBD1; CDR3 DNA: TGTGCCAGCAGTTACGGCGGGACAGCTGGAAACACCATATATTTT; CDR3 protein: CASSYGGTAGNTIYF
J gene: TRBJ1-6; clone size: NA; V gene: TRBV12-3/TRBV12-4; D gene: NA; CDR3 DNA: TGTGCCAGCAGTCTACAGGGACCGAATTCACCCCTCCACTTT; CDR3 protein: CASSLQGPNSPLHF
J gene: TRBJ2-6; clone size: NA; V gene: TRBV20-1; D gene: NA; CDR3 DNA: TGCAGTGCTAGATCTGGGGCCAACGTCCTGACTTTC; CDR3 protein: CSARSGANVLTF
J gene: TRBJ1-1; clone size: NA; V gene: TRBV20-1; D gene: NA; CDR3 DNA: TGCAGTGCTAGCTGGACCGCGAACACTGAAGCTTTCTTT; CDR3 protein: CSASWTANTEAFF
J gene: TRBJ2-7; clone size: many; V gene: TRBV6-6; D gene: NA; CDR3 DNA: TGTGCCAGCAGGCCAAACCGGGACATCACCTACGAGCAGTACTTC; CDR3 protein: CASRPNRDITYEQYF